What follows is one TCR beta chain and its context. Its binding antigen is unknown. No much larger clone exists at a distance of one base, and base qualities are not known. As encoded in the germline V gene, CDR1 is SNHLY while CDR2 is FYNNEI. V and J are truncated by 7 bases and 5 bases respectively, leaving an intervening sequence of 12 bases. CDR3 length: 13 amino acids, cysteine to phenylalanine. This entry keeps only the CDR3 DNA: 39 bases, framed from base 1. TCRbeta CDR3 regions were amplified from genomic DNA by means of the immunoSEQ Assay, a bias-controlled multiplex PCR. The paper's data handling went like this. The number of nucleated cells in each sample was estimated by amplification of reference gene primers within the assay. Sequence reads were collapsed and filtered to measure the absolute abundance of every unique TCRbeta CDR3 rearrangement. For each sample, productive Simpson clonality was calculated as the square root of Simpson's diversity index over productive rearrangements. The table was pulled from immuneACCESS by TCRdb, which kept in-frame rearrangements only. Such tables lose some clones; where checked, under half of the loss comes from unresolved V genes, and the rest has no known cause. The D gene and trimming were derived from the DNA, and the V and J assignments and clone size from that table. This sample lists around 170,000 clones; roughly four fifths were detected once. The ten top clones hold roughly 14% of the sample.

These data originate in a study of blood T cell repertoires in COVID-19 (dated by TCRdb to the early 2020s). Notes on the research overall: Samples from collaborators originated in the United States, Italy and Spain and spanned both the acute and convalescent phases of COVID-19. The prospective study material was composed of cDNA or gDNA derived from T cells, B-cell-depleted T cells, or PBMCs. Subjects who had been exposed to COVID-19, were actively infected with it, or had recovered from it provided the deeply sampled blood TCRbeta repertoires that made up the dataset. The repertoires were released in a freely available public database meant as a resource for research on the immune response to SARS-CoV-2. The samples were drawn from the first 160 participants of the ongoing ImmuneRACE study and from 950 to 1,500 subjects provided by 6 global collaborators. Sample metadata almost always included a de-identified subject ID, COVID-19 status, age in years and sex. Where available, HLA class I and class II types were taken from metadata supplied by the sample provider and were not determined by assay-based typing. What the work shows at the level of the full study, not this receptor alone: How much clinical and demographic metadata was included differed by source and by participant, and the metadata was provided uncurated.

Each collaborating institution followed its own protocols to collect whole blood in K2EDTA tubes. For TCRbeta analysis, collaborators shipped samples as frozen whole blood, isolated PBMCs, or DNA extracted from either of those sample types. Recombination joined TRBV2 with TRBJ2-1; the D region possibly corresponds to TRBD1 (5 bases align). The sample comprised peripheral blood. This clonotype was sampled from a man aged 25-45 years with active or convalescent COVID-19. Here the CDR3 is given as CASTRLQDNEQFF. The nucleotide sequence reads TGTGCCAGCACCCGTCTACAGGACAATGAGCAGTTCTTC.